The 21 T cell receptor beta chains reported below all come from one sample, sequenced in a study of shared clonotypes between healthy human individuals. The repertoire was sequenced with immunoSEQ multiplex PCR; TCRdb's copy has only in-frame clones and lacks some. The sample consists of more than 2 million clones, about 94% of them appearing once. Naive CD8 cells lacked CD45RO, underwent positive selection for CCR7 and left out terminally differentiated effector memory CD45RA+ cells. Material for sequencing was naive CD8+ T cells sorted from blood. Source of these receptors: a man between 18 and 35 years old in good health.

J is TRBJ1-1 and V is TRBV5-1; the D is unclear. Germline CDR1 and CDR2: SGHRS and YFSETQ. V shed 0 bases and J shed 1 base, with 10 bases lying between them. This CDR3 region has 15 residues. As DNA, the CDR3 is TGCGCCAGCAGCTTGGGAGGATTAGGGAACACTGAAGCTTTCTTT. It codes for CASSLGGLGNTEAFF.

The gene calls are TRBV9 and TRBJ2-2, with 10 nucleotides matching TRBD2. Germline CDR1 reads SGDLS; CDR2 reads YYNGEE. With V trimmed by 2 bases and J by 6 bases, 7 bases remained unmatched. This CDR3 contains 16 residues. The CDR3 spells CASSVWASGSSGELFF. The CDR3, as DNA: TGTGCCAGCAGCGTGTGGGCTAGCGGGAGTTCCGGGGAGCTGTTTTTT.

The rearrangement links TRBV9 to TRBJ1-1, with 7 bases fitting TRBD1. The CDR3 contains 16 residues. Germline V gene sequence: CDR1 SGDLS, CDR2 YYNGEE. The V segment lost 0 bases and the J segment 3 bases; nucleotides outside the gene matches: 8. The CDR3, as DNA: TGTGCCAGCAGCGTAGGGGCAGGGGGATTGGACACTGAAGCTTTCTTT. This encodes CASSVGAGGLDTEAFF.

CDR3 residues: CASSNDRSSAKYIQYF. CDR3 DNA sequence: TGTGCCAGCAGCAATGACAGGTCTAGCGCAAAATACATTCAGTACTTC. The V and J genes are TRBV2 and TRBJ2-4; perhaps D is TRBD1 or TRBD2 (6 bases each). V was shortened by 6 bases and J by 8 bases, with 23 bases between the two germline ends. CDR3 length: 16 amino acids. In germline, CDR1 is SNHLY, CDR2 FYNNEI.

This chain joins TRBV4-1 and TRBJ2-1; 7 positions agree with TRBD2. Germline loops: CDR1 MGHRA, CDR2 YSYEKL. The trim removed 0 bases at V and 5 bases at J, leaving 7 bases unmatched. The CDR3 is made up of 16 amino acids. CDR3 sequence (DNA): TGCGCCAGCAGCCAAGATAGGAGTGGGGGGGACAATGAGCAGTTCTTC. Protein sequence: CASSQDRSGGDNEQFF.

CDR3 protein: CASSDGGPLHF. The CDR3 DNA sequence: TGTGCCAGCAGTGACGGGGGTCCCCTCCACTTT. The chain carries TRBV6-4 and TRBJ1-6, with D maybe TRBD1 (5 bases). CDR1 and CDR2 (germline): MRHNA, SNTAGT. Trimming removed 2 bases from V and 13 bases from J, with 6 bases in between. CDR3 length: 11 amino acids.

The genes are TRBV6-6 and TRBJ2-2; weak D call: TRBD2 (6 bases). V lost 0 bases and J lost 5, with 13 bases in between. The V gene's germline CDR1 is MNHNY and CDR2 SVGAGI (reference sequence). The CDR3 contains 16 residues. The CDR3 nucleotides are TGTGCCAGCAGTTACTCTACGGGAGAGGGTACCGGGGAGCTGTTTTTT. Its protein is CASSYSTGEGTGELFF.

V gene TRBV28 combines with J gene TRBJ1-6; a weak D match, TRBD1 (5 bases). Per the germline V gene, CDR1 is MDHEN and CDR2 is SYDVKM. CDR3 size: 14 residues. V was shortened by 3 bases and J by 7 bases, with 10 bases between the two germline ends. The CDR3 DNA sequence: TGTGCCAGCAGTTTGGGCGGGACCAATTCACCCCTCCACTTT. Translation gives CASSLGGTNSPLHF.

The DNA of the CDR3 is TGTGCCAGCAGACTCGACACAGGGGGCACTGAAGCTTTCTTT. This encodes CASRLDTGGTEAFF. The gene calls are TRBV6-6 and TRBJ1-1; 8 bases agree with TRBD1. Trimming cost V 6 bases and J 4 bases; bases outside gene matches: 7. The length of the CDR3 is 14 residues. Germline values: CDR1 MNHNY, CDR2 SVGAGI (reference sequence).

Points on this clone: Other DNA variants within this sample encode the same CDR3. This chain joins TRBV9 and TRBJ2-1, with D unresolved. The ends were cut back, 0 bases at V and 3 bases at J, with 4 bases in the middle. CDR1 SGDLS and CDR2 YYNGEE come from the germline V gene. The CDR3 sequence is 13 residues long. The chain's CDR3 is CASSVGDYNEQFF. The CDR3 coding sequence is TGTGCCAGCAGCGTAGGTGACTACAATGAGCAGTTCTTC.

The chain combines TRBV7-2 with TRBJ2-3; no definite D call. This CDR3 has 16 residues. Germline CDR1 and CDR2: SGHTA and FQGNSA. V shed 2 bases and J shed 4 bases, with 16 bases lying between them. The DNA for the CDR3 is TGTGCCAGCAGCTTATTTGCTCAGGTCGGCGCAGATACGCAGTATTTT. As protein: CASSLFAQVGADTQYF.

V usage is TRBV13 and J usage is TRBJ1-1; 8 bases align to TRBD1. Per the germline V gene, CDR1 is PRHDT and CDR2 is FYEKMQ (reference sequence). J lost 8 bases, V lost 4 bases, and 9 bases had no gene match. CDR3 length: 14 amino acids. This chain's CDR3 is CASSSNFDRGEAFF. CDR3 bases: TGTGCCAGCAGCTCGAATTTCGACAGGGGAGAAGCTTTCTTT.

The chain carries TRBV19 and TRBJ2-1; 10 bases line up with TRBD2. The CDR3 totals 21 residues. The J segment lost 4 bases and the V segment lost 4 bases, leaving 22 bases of the junction unmatched. Germline V lookup: CDR1 LNHDA, CDR2 SQIVND (reference sequence). CDR3 DNA sequence: TGTGCCAGTAGTAACCTTCAGGGTATGACTAGCGGGCCTTCTTTGTACAATGAGCAGTTCTTC. Protein product: CASSNLQGMTSGPSLYNEQFF. Full variable domain (remainder filled in from reference TRBV19 and TRBJ2-1): DGGITQSPKYLFRKEGQNVTLSCEQNLNHDAMYWYRQDPGQGLRLIYYSQIVNDFQKGDIAEGYSVSREKKESFPLTVTSAQKNPTAFYLCASSNLQGMTSGPSLYNEQFFGPGTRLTVL.

The rearrangement links TRBV28 to TRBJ1-5; D remains ambiguous. CDR1 and CDR2 (germline): MDHEN, SYDVKM. CDR3 size: 19 residues. The V end lost 3 bases, the J end lost 0 bases, and 21 bases lay between the germline ends. Here the CDR3 reads CASSFLRETERYSNQPQHF. Here the CDR3 DNA reads TGTGCCAGCAGTTTTCTAAGGGAAACAGAGCGTTATAGCAATCAGCCCCAGCATTTT.

The gene calls are TRBV4-1 and TRBJ2-1; tentative D call: TRBD2 (5 bases). Trimming removed 2 bases from V and 4 bases from J, with 12 bases in between. The CDR3 sequence is 15 residues long. Germline loops: CDR1 MGHRA, CDR2 YSYEKL. CDR3: CASSQTPGLYNEQFF. CDR3 in DNA: TGCGCCAGCAGCCAAACCCCGGGGTTGTACAATGAGCAGTTCTTC.

The chain joins TRBV27 to TRBJ2-7; a weak D match, TRBD2 (5 bases). V lost 7 bases and J lost 2, with 9 bases in between. CDR3 size: 12 residues. The germline V gene encodes CDR1 MNHEY and CDR2 SMNVEV (reference sequence). CDR3 amino acids: CASIGVPYEQYF. The DNA of the CDR3 is TGTGCCAGCATCGGGGTACCCTACGAGCAGTACTTC.

This clone appeared a single time. Distinct nucleotide sequences in the sample also encode this CDR3. The chain joins TRBV7-9 to TRBJ1-5, with D perhaps matching TRBD1 (6 bases). Germline CDR1 reads SEHNR; CDR2 reads FQNEAQ (reference sequence). With 5 bases removed from V and 2 bases from J, the gap between germline ends came to 10 bases. The CDR3 has 14 amino acids. CDR3 in DNA: TGTGCCAGCAGCCCTGCAGGGGGCAATCAGCCCCAGCATTTT. Its translation is CASSPAGGNQPQHF.

The chain combines TRBV11-2 with TRBJ1-1; D is ambiguous. CDR1 is SGHAT and CDR2 is FQNNGV in the germline V gene. V was clipped by 5 bases and J by 0 bases, with 16 bases between them. The CDR3 extends over 16 amino acids. The CDR3 here is CASSPGKVSLNTEAFF. In DNA form, the CDR3 reads TGTGCCAGCAGCCCAGGAAAGGTTTCGTTGAACACTGAAGCTTTCTTT.

The chain joins TRBV28 to TRBJ2-1; TRBD2 agrees at 10 bases. The V gene's germline CDR1 is MDHEN and CDR2 SYDVKM. The CDR3 has 19 amino acids. Losses at the gene ends were 5 bases for V and 2 bases for J; bases not matched to a gene: 15. This CDR3 reads CASSKRLLAGSGAYNEQFF. DNA of the CDR3: TGTGCCAGCAGTAAAAGGCTACTAGCGGGATCCGGTGCCTACAATGAGCAGTTCTTC.

Notes on this clone: The same CDR3 also results from other DNA sequences found in this sample. The rearrangement links TRBV18 to TRBJ1-2; 8 bases match TRBD1. There are 14 residues in the CDR3. Germline values: CDR1 KGHSH, CDR2 LQKENI. J was trimmed by 6 bases and V by 3 bases; bases with no gene match: 6. The CDR3 is CASSPLDRVDGYTF. The CDR3 coding sequence is TGTGCCAGCTCACCCCTGGACAGGGTTGATGGCTACACCTTC.

This chain joins TRBV4-1 and TRBJ2-7; D is undetermined. The CDR3 contains 13 residues. V gave up 3 bases and J gave up 5 bases, with 11 bases separating them. CDR1 MGHRA and CDR2 YSYEKL come from the germline V gene. The CDR3 coding sequence is TGCGCCAGCAGCCAGAACTCCGGGCACGAGCAGTACTTC. This translates into CASSQNSGHEQYF.